This TCR beta chain was captured by sequencing in a study of cytomegalovirus exposure and HLA in healthy donors. Looked up from germline, CDR1 is SGHAT and CDR2 is FQNNGV. The CDR3 runs 14 residues. V was shortened by 0 bases and J by 8 bases, with 13 bases between the two germline ends. PCR used 60 Vbeta primers and 13 Jbeta primers. Only in-frame clones appear in the TCRdb table, and some are missing; sequencing was by immunoSEQ multiplex PCR. The sample records approximately 240,000 clones, 82% being singletons. This receptor was obtained from a woman aged 40 to 50 in good health and CMV-seropositive. The rearrangement links TRBV11-2 to TRBJ1-2; D is uncertain. Sequencing was performed on PBMCs. The CDR3 region is CASSLDGGTGGYTF. CDR3 sequence (DNA): TGTGCCAGCAGCTTAGATGGAGGCACGGGCGGCTACACCTTC.